The 19 T cell receptor beta chains in this list originate from one sample, sequenced in a study of vaccination effects on CD4 cells after COVID-19 (dated by TCRdb to 2021 to 2024). In the ViraFEST assay, PBMC were stimulated with viral peptide pools, and TCR sequencing was then used to find antigen-specific CD4+ T cell clonotypes based on their expansion. After around 11 days of culture, CD4+ T cells were isolated with the EasySep CD4+ T cell isolation kit. Negative nucleocapsid antibody results before and after vaccination confirmed that the healthy vaccine recipients had no prior SARS-CoV-2 infection. No antigen has been assigned to these receptors. The library was made by the immunoSEQ multiplex PCR assay. TCRdb limited this immuneACCESS table to in-frame rearrangements with V and J called. A share of clones is missing; checked studies link under half to unresolved V genes, and the rest is unexplained. The sample profile shows about 41,000 clones; approximately 80% of them were found once. Of the sample, about 3% is held by the ten largest clones.

The input for sequencing was CD4+ T cells from PBMCs cultured with HCoV-NL63 spike peptides, taken before COVID-19 vaccination. The cell subset or site label, read with the paper, signifies: HCoV-NL63 spike overlapping peptide pool stimulation. The receptor source for this set is a human donor who received a COVID-19 vaccine.

The rearrangement uses TRBV7-8 and TRBJ1-2; D possibly corresponds to TRBD1 (6 bases). The germline gives CDR1 SGHVS, CDR2 FQNEAQ. V was clipped by 5 bases and J by 0 bases, with 16 bases between them. The CDR3 spans 16 residues. The CDR3 sequence: CASSQKTGPANYGYTF. The CDR3, as DNA: TGTGCCAGCAGCCAGAAAACAGGGCCCGCTAACTATGGCTACACCTTC.

This clone has a handful of counts. The chain links TRBV2 to TRBJ2-3; tentatively, D is TRBD1 or TRBD2 (5 bases each). This CDR3 contains 13 residues. Trimming took off 6 bases at V and 5 bases at J, with 12 bases between the two ends. Per germline, CDR1 SNHLY and CDR2 FYNNEI. The CDR3 sequence: CASRNGAVDTQYF. CDR3 DNA sequence: TGTGCCAGCAGGAACGGGGCTGTAGATACGCAGTATTTT.

This clone has just a few counts. V and J are TRBV6-5 and TRBJ1-1, with D possibly being TRBD1 (5 bases). CDR3 length: 12 residues. Germline lookup yields CDR1 MNHEY and CDR2 SVGAGI. V was cut by 5 bases and J by 8 bases, with 12 bases left in between. DNA of the CDR3: TGTGCCAGCAGTCTTCCGGGACTGGAAGCTTTCTTT. It codes for CASSLPGLEAFF.

V usage is TRBV6-6 and J usage is TRBJ1-6, with no clear D. CDR3 length equals 16 residues. The germline V gene encodes CDR1 MNHNY and CDR2 SVGAGI (reference sequence). Trimming left V 2 bases short and J 0 bases short, with 8 bases between. In nucleotides, the CDR3 is TGTGCCAGCAGTTACGACGGTAACTCCTATAATTCACCCCTCCACTTT. This codes for CASSYDGNSYNSPLHF.

The chain uses TRBV5-1 and TRBJ2-5; the D gene is possibly TRBD2 (5 bases). Germline values: CDR1 SGHRS, CDR2 YFSETQ. The V end lost 4 bases, the J end lost 2 bases, and 9 bases lay between the germline ends. There are 13 residues in the CDR3. The CDR3 DNA reads as TGCGCCAGCAGCGCGGGCTTTCAAGAGACCCAGTACTTC. Translation: CASSAGFQETQYF. Together with reference TRBV5-1 and TRBJ2-5, the CDR3 gives the full variable domain: KAGVTQTPRYLIKTRGQQVTLSCSPISGHRSVSWYQQTPGQGLQFLFEYFSETQRNKGNFPGRFSGRQFSNSRSEMNVSTLELGDSALYLCASSAGFQETQYFGPGTRLLVL.

CDR3: CASSSGAGNTIYF. The CDR3 DNA reads TGTGCCAGCAGTTCAGGGGCTGGAAACACCATATATTTT. V is TRBV27 and J is TRBJ1-3, with D perhaps matching TRBD1 (6 bases). The V and J ends lost 4 bases and 2 bases respectively, with 6 bases between them. Germline CDR1 is MNHEY and CDR2 is SMNVEV (reference sequence). This CDR3 contains 13 residues.

The chain couples TRBV11-2 to TRBJ1-2; D gene uncertain. Germline CDR1 SGHAT, CDR2 FQNNGV. The CDR3 runs 11 residues. V lost 2 bases and J 8 bases, leaving 6 bases between the germline ends. CDR3 in DNA: TGTGCCAGCAGCTTATGGGGAGGCTACACCTTC. As protein: CASSLWGGYTF. Combining the CDR3 with reference TRBV11-2 and TRBJ1-2 gives the whole variable domain EAGVAQSPRYKIIEKRQSVAFWCNPISGHATLYWYQQILGQGPKLLIQFQNNGVVDDSQLPKDRFSAERLKGVDSTLKIQPAKLEDSAVYLCASSLWGGYTFGSGTRLTVV.

This chain joins TRBV28 and TRBJ2-7; the D gene is possibly TRBD1 (6 bases). Trimming removed 6 bases from V and 3 bases from J, with 15 bases in between. Germline-derived CDR1 and CDR2 are MDHEN and SYDVKM. This CDR3 has 14 amino acids. CDR3 nucleotide sequence: TGTGCCAGCAGGTTCTCTCGAGGGGGCTACGAGCAGTACGTC. Its protein product is CASRFSRGGYEQYV.

The chain is built from TRBV24-1 and TRBJ2-3; 10 bases agree with TRBD2. The CDR3 has 16 residues. CDR1 is KGHDR, CDR2 SFDVKD, per germline. The ends lost 3 bases at V and 4 bases at J; junction bases unmatched: 6. The CDR3 region has the DNA TGTGCCACCAGTGATCCCAGCGGGGGGGCTGCAGATACGCAGTATTTT. It yields the protein CATSDPSGGAADTQYF.

V gene TRBV7-3 combines with J gene TRBJ2-5, with 9 bases fitting TRBD2. The germline gives CDR1 SGHTA, CDR2 FQGTGA. The V and J ends lost 6 bases and 4 bases, in that order; junction bases with no gene match: 9. The CDR3 totals 15 residues. Here the CDR3 DNA reads TGTGCCAGCAGTCCTCTTAGCGGGGGCCGAGAGACCCAGTACTTC. Translated: CASSPLSGGRETQYF.

This CDR3 reads CASSRGRSQPQHF. The CDR3 DNA reads as TGTGCCAGTAGTAGGGGGCGAAGTCAGCCCCAGCATTTT. The chain has TRBV19 and TRBJ1-5, with D tentatively TRBD1 (6 bases). The CDR3 is made up of 13 amino acids. V lost 4 bases and J 6 bases, leaving 10 bases between the germline ends. Germline values: CDR1 LNHDA, CDR2 SQIVND (reference sequence).

The rearrangement uses TRBV6-5 and TRBJ1-1, with a possible D match to TRBD1 (6 bases). V gave up 5 bases and J gave up 4 bases, with 11 bases separating them. Per the germline V gene, CDR1 is MNHEY and CDR2 is SVGAGI. The CDR3 consists of 13 residues. The CDR3 spells CASSKQGGTEAFF. The CDR3 DNA follows: TGTGCCAGCAGTAAACAGGGTGGCACTGAAGCTTTCTTT.

In this sample, this clone turned up once. This chain joins TRBV19 and TRBJ1-1, with D unclear. Germline V gives CDR1 LNHDA, CDR2 SQIVND (reference sequence). Between the trimmed V and J ends, which lost 1 base and 3 bases, there was a span of 18 bases. This CDR3 is built from 17 residues. DNA for the CDR3: TGTGCCAGTAGTATAGTCACCTCAACTAAGTTGTACACTGAAGCTTTCTTT. This sequence encodes CASSIVTSTKLYTEAFF.

The table lists this clone with a few counts. CDR3 coding DNA: TGTGCCAGCAGCCTGGGACAGGGGTTTACTTATGAAGCTTTCTTT. Residues: CASSLGQGFTYEAFF. The gene calls are TRBV7-9 and TRBJ1-1, with TRBD1 matching 10 bases. The CDR3 runs to 15 residues. The germline V gene encodes CDR1 SEHNR and CDR2 FQNEAQ (reference sequence). Trimming at V came to 5 bases and at J to 7 bases, leaving 10 bases not matched to a gene.

V and J are TRBV12-3 or TRBV12-4 and TRBJ2-3; D gene uncertain. V was trimmed by 9 bases and J by 5 bases, leaving 9 bases between them. The CDR3 spans 11 residues. CDR3 loop: CASTQQDTQYF. In nucleotides, the CDR3 is TGTGCCAGTACCCAACAAGATACGCAGTATTTT.

This clone was counted only a few times. The rearrangement joins TRBV10-1 to TRBJ2-2; no clear D gene. V lost 5 bases to trimming and J lost 8 bases, with 9 bases between them. Germline V lookup: CDR1 WNHNN, CDR2 SYGVQD (reference sequence). The CDR3 extends over 12 amino acids. CDR3 coding DNA: TGCGCCAGCAGTAATCATGGGGGGGAGCTGTTTTTT. Amino acid sequence: CASSNHGGELFF.

V and J are TRBV20-1 and TRBJ2-3; D is ambiguous. The germline V and J ends were trimmed by 2 bases and 3 bases, with 3 bases remaining between them. CDR1 and CDR2 (germline): DFQATT, SNEGSKA (reference sequence). The CDR3 contains 11 residues. The CDR3 nucleotides read TGCAGTGCTAGACGGACAGATACGCAGTATTTT. This codes for CSARRTDTQYF.

The chain has TRBV7-2 and TRBJ2-3; the D is unclear. CDR3 length equals 12 residues. Germline loops: CDR1 SGHTA, CDR2 FQGNSA. Deletions cut 0 bases from V and 6 bases from J, with 4 bases between. CDR3 bases: TGTGCCAGCAGCTTAGCGTTGGATACGCAGTATTTT. Translating gives CASSLALDTQYF.

This chain uses TRBV7-2 with TRBJ2-5, with TRBD2 as a possible D gene (7 bases). Germline V lookup: CDR1 SGHTA, CDR2 FQGNSA. V lost 5 bases to trimming and J lost 3 bases, with 16 bases between them. The CDR3 spans 15 residues. The CDR3 here is CASSEIRGAKETQYF. CDR3 nucleotide sequence: TGTGCCAGCAGCGAGATTCGGGGGGCCAAAGAGACCCAGTACTTC.